The entry that follows covers one T cell receptor beta chain sequence. TCRdb's copy holds only in-frame clones and misses some; the assay was immunoSEQ multiplex PCR. The table has about 110,000 clones, roughly 89% seen once; the top ten hold 0.34%. This record comes from a study of Tregs in tolerant kidney transplant recipients. Trimming pared 3 bases from V and 5 bases from J, leaving 7 bases between. The germline CDR1 and CDR2 sequences are LNHDA and SQIVND (reference sequence). This CDR3 is built from 12 residues. Sequencing used CD4+ T cells from blood, obtained before the transplant. This receptor was taken from a human donor who received a combined kidney and bone marrow transplant. The J gene is TRBJ2-5, the V gene TRBV19; D unclear. The CDR3 here is CASSINGETQYF. The CDR3 coding sequence is TGTGCCAGTAGTATCAACGGGGAGACCCAGTACTTC.